The clone carrying this T cell receptor beta chain was found many times. Its matching antigen is unknown. Time point in this sample: patch test 1, 2 weeks after DPC sensitization. As for treatment: therapeutic diphenylcyclopropenone sensitization with weekly scalp DPC. Each patch test followed a blood draw. V lost 1 base, J lost 7 bases, and 17 bases lay in between. The CDR3 is 15 residues long. Germline values: CDR1 SEHNR, CDR2 FQNEAQ (reference sequence). This record comes from a study of human T cells and chemical hapten exposure. Study as a whole: Among samples, TCR yields varied mainly because of small differences in pooled library volume. The study, taken as a whole, reports: The immune response of these alopecia patients might not match healthy individuals'.

TCRdb passed the RACE reads through MiXCR, listing each CDR3 protein once. The table records 380,000 or so distinct CDR3 sequences, more than 4.5% of them present only once. The genes are TRBV7-9 and TRBJ2-7, with D possibly being TRBD2 (6 bases). The origin of this receptor is a woman between 50 and 59 years old with alopecia areata. Some clones in this sample may be carry-over from other donors' samples. Sequencing used whole blood, obtained in connection with sensitization to the hapten diphenylcyclopropenone (DPC). CDR3 nucleotides: TGTGCCAGCAGCTTAGGCGGGGCGGGGCACCTGGAGCAGTACTTC. It translates to CASSLGGAGHLEQYF.